The 18 T cell receptor beta chains below come from one sample, sequenced in a study of T cell repertoires in cytomegalovirus infection (dated by TCRdb to the late 2010s). Instrument used: Illumina HiSeq 1500. TCRdb reran the public reads through fastp at Q25 and MiXCR, keeping productive beta chains. CDR3 protein duplicates are merged, each entry listing the most common genes and DNA. Recorded for this sample are more than 200,000 distinct CDR3 sequences; 9.1% of them occurred a single time. The ten largest clones add up to roughly 16% of the sample. The sample taken for sequencing was PBMCs. These TCRs come from a human donor in good health (CMV status not recorded). Some clones in this sample may be carry-over from other donors' samples.

The chain has TRBV5-1 and TRBJ1-3, with 8 nucleotides matching TRBD1. Germline CDR1 is SGHRS and CDR2 is YFSETQ. The length of the CDR3 is 18 residues. V was clipped by 0 bases and J by 0 bases; unmatched bases: 8. CDR3 loop: CASSLAPGGSDSGNTIYF. In nucleotides, the CDR3 is TGCGCCAGCAGCTTGGCCCCAGGGGGCAGCGACTCTGGAAACACCATATATTTT.

This clonotype was detected a few times. The chain employs TRBV6-4 and TRBJ2-2; D tentatively reads TRBD1 or TRBD2 (5 bases each). The CDR3 spans 13 residues. The V end lost 8 bases, the J end lost 5 bases, and 12 bases lay between the germline ends. Germline V gives CDR1 MRHNA, CDR2 SNTAGT. For the CDR3, the DNA is TGTGCCAGCGCAACCGGGACGACCGGGGAGCTGTTTTTT. This gives the protein CASATGTTGELFF.

The sample holds many counts of this clonotype. This rearrangement joins TRBV4-3 to TRBJ1-2; 8 bases are a match to TRBD1. This CDR3 contains 14 residues. Germline-derived CDR1 and CDR2 are LGHNA and YSLEER. V lost 4 bases, J lost 8 bases, and 9 bases stayed unmatched. Here the CDR3 DNA reads TGCGCCAGCAGCCCAGGACAGGGAGGCCCCGGCTACACCTTC. It is translated as CASSPGQGGPGYTF.

The chain couples TRBV28 to TRBJ2-5, with D maybe TRBD2 (5 bases). The V and J ends lost 1 base and 5 bases respectively, with 11 bases between them. The length of the CDR3 is 14 residues. CDR1 is MDHEN, CDR2 SYDVKM, per germline. The CDR3 loop is CASSLSRVTETQYF. The DNA for the CDR3 is TGTGCCAGCAGTTTATCGAGGGTGACCGAGACCCAGTACTTC. The whole variable domain, filled in from reference TRBV28 and TRBJ2-5, reads DVKVTQSSRYLVKRTGEKVFLECVQDMDHENMFWYRQDPGLGLRLIYFSYDVKMKEKGDIPEGYSVSREKKERFSLILESASTNQTSMYLCASSLSRVTETQYFGPGTRLLVL.

This clonotype showed up many times. V and J are TRBV7-2 and TRBJ1-1; D remains ambiguous. CDR1 is SGHTA, CDR2 FQGNSA, per germline. V dropped 2 bases and J dropped 0 bases, with 13 bases sitting between them. CDR3 size: 16 residues. CDR3 protein: CASSLPLDSLNTEAFF. The CDR3 DNA reads as TGTGCCAGCAGCTTACCCCTGGATTCGTTGAACACTGAAGCTTTCTTT.

This clonotype was detected ten times or more. The chain employs TRBV20-1 and TRBJ2-2; weak D call: TRBD2 (5 bases). CDR1 and CDR2 from the germline V gene are DFQATT and SNEGSKA (reference sequence). The V gene lost 6 bases and the J gene lost 1 base, with 12 bases spanning the gap. The CDR3 covers 14 residues. CDR3 protein: CSARGRGNTGELFF. CDR3 bases: TGCAGTGCCCGTGGGAGAGGGAACACCGGGGAGCTGTTTTTT.

This clonotype has more than one count but fewer than ten. V is TRBV19 and J is TRBJ1-4; D is uncertain. Germline assignment: CDR1 LNHDA and CDR2 SQIVND (reference sequence). The CDR3 spans 13 residues. V was cut by 4 bases and J by 5 bases, with 8 bases left in between. CDR3: CASSKSQNEKLFF. Written as DNA, the CDR3 is TGTGCCAGTAGTAAGTCCCAGAATGAAAAACTGTTTTTT.

This clonotype came up a few times. The J gene is TRBJ2-5, the V gene TRBV19; 10 positions agree with TRBD1. In germline, CDR1 is LNHDA, CDR2 SQIVND (reference sequence). CDR3 length: 15 amino acids. V shed 3 bases, J shed 5 bases, and the junction held 6 bases outside the gene matches. The CDR3 loop is CASSMSDRGPETQYF. The CDR3 DNA is TGTGCCAGTAGTATGAGCGACAGGGGGCCGGAGACCCAGTACTTC.

This clonotype has a handful of counts. Here the CDR3 DNA reads TGTGCCACCAGCAGCACCCGATTCGACAAAGAGACCCAGTACTTC. Protein: CATSSTRFDKETQYF. The V gene is TRBV15, the J gene TRBJ2-5; D not resolved. The CDR3 length is 15 residues. Germline V CDR1 and CDR2: LNHNV, YYDKDF (reference sequence). The germline V and J ends were trimmed by 3 bases and 3 bases, with 14 bases remaining between them.

This clonotype was recorded many times. CDR3 region: CSAKTASNQPQHF. The CDR3 DNA reads as TGCAGCGCCAAGACAGCAAGCAATCAGCCCCAGCATTTT. The chain links TRBV29-1 to TRBJ1-5, with a weak D call TRBD1 (5 bases). Germline V gene lookup returns CDR1 SQVTM and CDR2 ANQGSEA. V lost 7 bases and J 1 base, leaving 11 bases between the germline ends. The CDR3 loop spans 13 amino acids.

This clonotype was seen at least ten times. The V call is TRBV28, the J call TRBJ1-4; 10 positions agree with TRBD1. With 6 bases clipped from V and 8 bases from J, the junction kept 9 bases outside the gene matches. CDR3 size: 15 residues. Per the germline V gene, CDR1 is MDHEN and CDR2 is SYDVKM. The CDR3 sequence: CASSDAGTGVEKLFF. CDR3 nucleotides: TGTGCCAGCAGCGATGCCGGGACAGGGGTAGAAAAACTGTTTTTT.

The chain recombines TRBV6-1 with TRBJ2-7; D gene ambiguous. The CDR3 is 13 amino acids. Germline V gene lookup returns CDR1 MNHNS and CDR2 SASEGT. Trimming left V 5 bases short and J 1 base short, with 9 bases between. The DNA for the CDR3 is TGTGCCAGCAGTCGGACGCTGTCCTACGAGCAGTACTTC. Translated, it gives CASSRTLSYEQYF.

At least ten counts were recorded for this clonotype. The V gene is TRBV28, the J gene TRBJ1-6; 9 bases align to TRBD1. This CDR3 comprises 15 residues. With 7 bases clipped from V and 6 bases from J, the junction kept 7 bases outside the gene matches. From germline, CDR1 is MDHEN and CDR2 SYDVKM. Here the CDR3 DNA reads TGTGCCAGCATCCTTCGGACAGGGGTTAATTCACCCCTCCACTTT. Encoded protein: CASILRTGVNSPLHF.

Many counts were recorded for this clonotype. The chain's CDR3 is CASSVGGTVNTGELFF. Written as DNA, the CDR3 is TGTGCCAGCAGCGTAGGGGGGACAGTGAACACCGGGGAGCTGTTTTTT. J is TRBJ2-2 and V is TRBV7-3; D is perhaps TRBD1 (7 bases). The germline V gene encodes CDR1 SGHTA and CDR2 FQGTGA. Trimming left V 5 bases short and J 1 base short, with 14 bases between. The CDR3 covers 16 residues. Using reference TRBV7-3 and TRBJ2-2 for the parts outside the CDR3, the full variable domain is GAGVSQTPSNKVTEKGKYVELRCDPISGHTALYWYRQSLGQGPEFLIYFQGTGAADDSGLPNDRFFAVRPEGSVSTLKIQRTERGDSAVYLCASSVGGTVNTGELFFGEGSRLTVL.

The chain couples TRBV20-1 to TRBJ1-2, with a tentative D call TRBD1 (6 bases). Trimming cost V 2 bases and J 8 bases, with 18 bases left between them. Germline V CDR1 and CDR2: DFQATT, SNEGSKA (reference sequence). CDR3 length: 14 amino acids. CDR3 loop: CSARPIGQLRGYTF. CDR3 sequence (DNA): TGCAGTGCTAGACCGATCGGACAGTTGAGGGGCTACACCTTC.

J is TRBJ1-5 and V is TRBV6-2 or TRBV6-3; 10 bases align to TRBD1. The V segment lost 3 bases and the J segment 7 bases; nucleotides outside the gene matches: 12. The CDR3 consists of 17 residues. CDR1 is MNHEY, CDR2 SVGEGT, per germline. For the CDR3, the DNA is TGTGCCAGCAGTTATTCTGACAGGGGGCTGCTAGCCCAGCCCCAGCATTTT. This sequence encodes CASSYSDRGLLAQPQHF.

This clonotype was observed many times. V usage is TRBV5-1 and J usage is TRBJ1-5, with D possibly TRBD1 on 5 matching bases. This CDR3 comprises 15 residues. Trimming took 4 bases from V and 4 from J, leaving 15 bases between them. CDR1 SGHRS and CDR2 YFSETQ come from the germline V gene. The CDR3 nucleotides are TGCGCCAGCAGCCCGGAACCGACAGTAAATCAGCCCCAGCATTTT. Translation: CASSPEPTVNQPQHF.

Many counts were recorded for this clonotype. The chain links TRBV19 to TRBJ2-3; D is possibly TRBD1 or TRBD2 (6 bases each). Germline loops: CDR1 LNHDA, CDR2 SQIVND (reference sequence). V was cut by 4 bases and J by 6 bases, with 17 bases left in between. The CDR3 runs to 15 residues. Here the CDR3 reads CASSTWTGARDTQYF. The CDR3 coding sequence is TGTGCCAGTAGTACCTGGACGGGGGCGCGTGATACGCAGTATTTT.